One and the same sample provided the 19 T cell receptor beta chains below, sequenced in a study of blood T cell repertoires in COVID-19. Profiling relied on immunoSEQ multiplex PCR, and the TCRdb table lists in-frame clones only, not all of them. The sample yields roughly 97,000 clones, roughly 91% seen once. Sequenced: peripheral blood. The receptors derive from a human donor in a cohort sampled during active COVID-19.

V gene TRBV11-2 combines with J gene TRBJ2-7; D perhaps matches TRBD1 (6 bases). The V gene's germline CDR1 is SGHAT and CDR2 FQNNGV. The CDR3 contains 15 residues. Trimming removed 5 bases from V and 0 bases from J, with 14 bases in between. Here the CDR3 DNA reads TGTGCCAGCAGCCCCTCGGACAGTTTCTCCTACGAGCAGTACTTC. Amino acids: CASSPSDSFSYEQYF.

The chain carries TRBV7-3 and TRBJ2-1; 7 bases agree with TRBD2. Germline trimming cut 3 bases from V and 5 bases from J; bases unmatched to any gene: 4. CDR1 is SGHTA and CDR2 is FQGTGA in the germline V gene. The CDR3 spans 14 residues. The CDR3 DNA reads TGTGCCAGCAGCTTTGGCGGGGGAAACAATGAGCAGTTCTTC. Translating it yields CASSFGGGNNEQFF.

The chain is built from TRBV27 and TRBJ2-6, with no clear D. Per the germline V gene, CDR1 is MNHEY and CDR2 is SMNVEV (reference sequence). The germline V and J ends were trimmed by 6 bases and 0 bases, with 12 bases remaining between them. There are 16 residues in the CDR3. Here the CDR3 DNA reads TGTGCCAGCAGCCCCACCCCGAGCTCTGGGGCCAACGTCCTGACTTTC. Translation gives CASSPTPSSGANVLTF.

The CDR3 reads CASMGRGTPSYEQYF. The CDR3 coding sequence is TGTGCCAGCATGGGCCGGGGTACCCCTAGCTACGAGCAGTACTTC. This rearrangement joins TRBV2 to TRBJ2-7, with D perhaps matching TRBD2 (5 bases). CDR3 length equals 15 residues. The V end was cut by 7 bases, the J end by 3 bases, with 19 bases between. CDR1 is SNHLY, CDR2 FYNNEI, per germline.

To note about this clone: This same CDR3 is encoded by further DNA sequences in the sample. The chain uses TRBV27 and TRBJ1-2, with 8 positions matching TRBD1. The V and J ends lost 0 bases and 7 bases, in that order; junction bases with no gene match: 7. CDR1 and CDR2 (germline): MNHEY, SMNVEV (reference sequence). CDR3 size: 15 residues. The CDR3 sequence is CASSLSQTGVRGYTF. In DNA form, the CDR3 reads TGTGCCAGCAGTTTATCACAGACAGGGGTTCGTGGCTACACCTTC.

The chain carries TRBV5-4 and TRBJ2-7; TRBD2 aligns across 12 bases. V lost 5 bases, J lost 5 bases, and 17 bases stayed unmatched. Germline assignment: CDR1 SGHNT and CDR2 YYREEE (reference sequence). The CDR3 consists of 18 residues. The CDR3 here is CASSPTGASGGAKDEQYF. The DNA of the CDR3 is TGTGCCAGCAGTCCCACCGGGGCTAGCGGGGGGGCCAAGGACGAGCAGTACTTC.

V is TRBV4-2 and J is TRBJ1-5, with 8 nucleotides matching TRBD1. Per the germline V gene, CDR1 is LGHNA and CDR2 is YNFKEQ. The CDR3 sequence is 16 residues long. V gave up 3 bases and J gave up 6 bases; unmatched junction bases: 10. CDR3 residues: CASSQDPGQVSQPQHF. The CDR3, as DNA: TGTGCCAGCAGCCAGGACCCGGGACAGGTTAGTCAGCCCCAGCATTTT.

This clone was recorded only once. The chain links TRBV18 to TRBJ1-5, with unresolved D. The CDR3 has 13 residues. Trimming removed 6 bases from V and 8 bases from J, with 14 bases in between. Per the germline V gene, CDR1 is KGHSH and CDR2 is LQKENI. Written as DNA, the CDR3 is TGTGCCAGCTCCCGGGGTGTAAGAGAGCCCCAGCATTTT. Protein sequence: CASSRGVREPQHF.

The rearrangement joins TRBV2 to TRBJ1-1, with no clear D. The germline V gene has CDR1 SNHLY and CDR2 FYNNEI. This CDR3 spans 13 amino acids. The V gene lost 1 base and the J gene lost 6 bases, with 9 bases spanning the gap. The CDR3 region has the DNA TGTGCCAGCAGTGAAGACTATATCGCTGAAGCTTTCTTT. It translates to CASSEDYIAEAFF.

The rearrangement links TRBV7-6 to TRBJ2-1; a weak D match, TRBD1 (5 bases). Deletions cut 5 bases from V and 8 bases from J, with 25 bases between. The CDR3 spans 17 residues. Germline V gene sequence: CDR1 SGHVS, CDR2 FNYEAQ. The CDR3: CASSLEVGATALDEQFF. CDR3 sequence (DNA): TGTGCCAGCAGCCTAGAGGTAGGGGCTACCGCCCTGGATGAGCAGTTCTTC. The complete variable domain, with remaining parts taken from reference TRBV7-6 and TRBJ2-1, reads GAGVSQSPRYKVTKRGQDVALRCDPISGHVSLYWYRQALGQGPEFLTYFNYEAQQDKSGLPNDRFSAERPEGSISTLTIQRTEQRDSAMYRCASSLEVGATALDEQFFGPGTRLTVL.

V is TRBV28 and J is TRBJ1-1, with D possibly being TRBD1 (6 bases). Germline V gives CDR1 MDHEN, CDR2 SYDVKM. The CDR3 loop spans 12 amino acids. The CDR3 DNA reads as TGTGACCCGGGGGGCTTGGACACTGAAGCTTTCTTT. It yields the protein CDPGGLDTEAFF. Combining the CDR3 with reference TRBV28 and TRBJ1-1 gives the whole variable domain DVKVTQSSRYLVKRTGEKVFLECVQDMDHENMFWYRQDPGLGLRLIYFSYDVKMKEKGDIPEGYSVSREKKERFSLILESASTNQTSMYLCDPGGLDTEAFFGQGTRLTVV.

This chain connects TRBV23-1 to TRBJ1-3; D uncertain. TRBV23-1 is flagged as an ORF with uncertain function. Trimming took off 8 bases at V and 4 bases at J, with 9 bases between the two ends. The CDR3 sequence is 12 residues long. CDR3: CASAIAGNTIYF. The DNA for the CDR3 is TGCGCCAGCGCTATAGCGGGAAACACCATATATTTT.

This CDR3 reads CASSTSGTRGFQYF. CDR3 in DNA: TGTGCCAGCAGTACGTCCGGGACTAGGGGTTTTCAGTACTTC. This sequence joins TRBV6-6 and TRBJ2-4, with 8 bases lining up with TRBD2. CDR1 is MNHNY, CDR2 SVGAGI, per germline (reference sequence). The CDR3 totals 14 residues. V was pared by 5 bases and J by 11 bases, with 11 bases of the junction left unmatched.

CDR3 sequence reads: CASSAGSSGQTQYF. The CDR3 DNA sequence: TGTGCCAGCAGTGCGGGTTCGAGCGGGCAGACCCAGTACTTC. The rearrangement links TRBV2 to TRBJ2-5; tentative D call: TRBD2 (6 bases). The CDR3 extends over 14 amino acids. V gave up 4 bases and J gave up 6 bases, with 15 bases separating them. CDR1 is SNHLY, CDR2 FYNNEI, per germline.

The chain uses TRBV3-1 (or the pseudogene TRBV3-2) and TRBJ2-1, with unresolved D. V was clipped by 1 base and J by 1 base, with 8 bases between them. The CDR3 has 15 residues. The germline V gene encodes CDR1 LGHDT and CDR2 YNNKEL (reference sequence). The CDR3 spells CASSQAPGSYNEQFF. The CDR3 DNA is TGTGCCAGCAGCCAAGCTCCCGGGTCCTACAATGAGCAGTTCTTC.

This chain joins TRBV7-2 and TRBJ2-7, with 12 nucleotides matching TRBD2. Trimming at V came to 0 bases and at J to 0 bases, leaving 0 bases not matched to a gene. CDR1 is SGHTA, CDR2 FQGNSA, per germline. The length of the CDR3 is 16 residues. CDR3 sequence (DNA): TGTGCCAGCAGCTTAGCGGGACTAGCGGGCTCCTACGAGCAGTACTTC. Translated, it gives CASSLAGLAGSYEQYF.

The V and J genes are TRBV7-3 and TRBJ2-2, with 10 bases fitting TRBD1. The CDR3 extends over 16 amino acids. Germline values: CDR1 SGHTA, CDR2 FQGTGA. J was trimmed by 5 bases and V by 5 bases; bases with no gene match: 8. CDR3: CASSPQAGQGTGELFF. The DNA for the CDR3 is TGTGCCAGCAGCCCGCAAGCGGGACAGGGGACCGGGGAGCTGTTTTTT.

The gene calls are TRBV30 and TRBJ2-6; D not certain. The CDR3 extends over 13 amino acids. V was shortened by 3 bases and J by 1 base, with 4 bases between the two germline ends. Germline CDR1 reads GTSNPN; CDR2 reads SVGIG (reference sequence). CDR3 DNA sequence: TGTGCCTGGAGCCAGTCTGGGGCCAACGTCCTGACTTTC. This translates into CAWSQSGANVLTF.

This clone was recorded only once. This chain connects TRBV9 to TRBJ2-7, with TRBD2 identical over 8 bases. The CDR3 loop spans 15 amino acids. CDR1 and CDR2 (germline): SGDLS, YYNGEE. Germline trimming cut 0 bases from V and 2 bases from J; bases unmatched to any gene: 4. For the CDR3, the DNA is TGTGCCAGCAGCGTAGCGGCGGGGGGCCCCTACGAGCAGTACTTC. Protein: CASSVAAGGPYEQYF. The complete variable domain, with remaining parts taken from reference TRBV9 and TRBJ2-7, reads DSGVTQTPKHLITATGQRVTLRCSPRSGDLSVYWYQQSLDQGLQFLIQYYNGEERAKGNILERFSAQQFPDLHSELNLSSLELGDSALYFCASSVAAGGPYEQYFGPGTRLTVT.